These T cell receptor beta chains were read from a single sample in a study of cytomegalovirus exposure and HLA in healthy donors. Some clones are missing from TCRdb's copy, which holds only in-frame ones; the method was immunoSEQ multiplex PCR. The data contain about 86,000 clones, around 71% of them singletons. Sequences were obtained from PBMCs. Source of these receptors: a man between 60 and 75 years old in good health and CMV-seronegative. Each CDR3 is given without its conserved first and last residue. Size tells how often a clone was seen (once, few, many) or the class of an expanded clone, and some rows leave it out.

clone size	V gene	J gene	CDR3 protein
NA	TRBV28	TRBJ2-5	ASSLRSGTRETQY
few	TRBV2	TRBJ2-7	ASSEPKARAGGFHEQY
NA	TRBV7-2	TRBJ2-5	ASSLPPTSGGAAKETQY
NA	TRBV6-1	TRBJ2-7	ASSEAPGAPGEQY
NA	TRBV10-3	NA	AIAEPGGSSPSGSSYEQY
NA	TRBV9	TRBJ2-1	ASSVDSGNYNEQF
NA	TRBV28	TRBJ2-1	ASSPLGQRAYNEQF
NA	TRBV15	TRBJ1-6	ATSSQIAGGTPIPSYNSPLH
NA	TRBV5-1	TRBJ2-3	ASSSGGGRARDTQY
NA	TRBV4-2	TRBJ2-3	ASSQKRDGDTQY
NA	TRBV15	TRBJ2-1	ATSRFGTSGDSSYNEQF
once	TRBV25-1	TRBJ2-2	ASRSTGNTGELF
few	TRBV6-1	TRBJ1-2	ASSGGLQGSGYT
few	TRBV4-3	TRBJ1-4	ASSQDKGHSNEKLF
NA	TRBV7-7	TRBJ1-1	ASSLDREGEAF
NA	TRBV6-5	TRBJ1-1	ASRSQGFGTEAF
once	TRBV13	TRBJ1-4	ASSFDRGGVRREKLF
NA	TRBV5-6	TRBJ2-5	ASSRGGLAQETQY
NA	TRBV14	TRBJ2-7	ASSQDRTREHEQY
NA	TRBV27	TRBJ2-2	ASSLLGQGAGELF
NA	TRBV5-1	TRBJ2-1	ASSLVGTSAYNEQF
NA	TRBV27	TRBJ2-1	ASSLFRGLDNEQF
few	TRBV10-2	TRBJ2-1	ASTPERRISNEQF
few	TRBV5-1	TRBJ2-5	ASSTGLAGVETQY
NA	TRBV5-4	TRBJ2-7	ASSPPLGQGDEQY
NA	TRBV7-8	TRBJ2-1	ASARAGGPSGEQF
NA	TRBV9	TRBJ2-1	ASSGGGSYNEQF
once	TRBV10-3	TRBJ2-7	AISWSPGTSGGYEQY
few	TRBV15	TRBJ1-5	ATSREARANYQPQH
NA	TRBV29-1	TRBJ2-1	SVYSGRSYNEQF
NA	TRBV5-4	TRBJ1-3	ASSRQGARGNTIY
NA	TRBV29-1	TRBJ1-1	SVRSRGDPNTEAF
NA	TRBV5-6	TRBJ1-5	ASSSTGEQPQH
NA	TRBV5-5	TRBJ2-1	ASSSGVAGAFYNEQF
NA	TRBV21-1	TRBJ1-5	ASSAGTDSNQPQH
NA	TRBV19	TRBJ1-5	ASSISPGGHQPQH
NA	TRBV7-9	TRBJ1-2	ASSGTGQGYT
NA	TRBV5-1	TRBJ2-2	ASSGGTSGRTGELF
NA	TRBV5-8	TRBJ2-5	ASSFLAGAQETQY
NA	TRBV7-2	TRBJ1-2	ASSPVWGQHTQGYT
NA	TRBV9	TRBJ2-7	ASSFGQGASYEQY
few	TRBV4-3	TRBJ2-6	ASSQDFVSGANVLT
NA	TRBV6-1	TRBJ1-5	ASSDLQGNIQPQH
NA	TRBV19	TRBJ1-4	ASSMQGEKLF
NA	TRBV30	TRBJ1-4	AWSVEYEKLF
NA	TRBV6-6	TRBJ1-1	ASSPPGVGAEAF
NA	TRBV5-1	NA	ASSPGQRPSREQY
NA	TRBV28	TRBJ2-1	ASSRRLAGNSYNEQF
NA	TRBV19	TRBJ2-7	ASGAEAYEQY
NA	TRBV5-1	TRBJ2-4	ASSLDRGMNIQY
NA	TRBV7-8	TRBJ2-7	ASSLFGTSGQGDTYEQY
NA	TRBV7-9	TRBJ2-7	ASSYSGLLAYEQY
few	TRBV5-1	TRBJ2-3	ASSLQGAPSTDTQY
once	TRBV6-5	TRBJ2-7	ASSFRSGTAYEQY
once	TRBV7-6	TRBJ1-1	ASSSQGAEAF
NA	TRBV5-1	TRBJ2-3	ASSQTASGTDTQY